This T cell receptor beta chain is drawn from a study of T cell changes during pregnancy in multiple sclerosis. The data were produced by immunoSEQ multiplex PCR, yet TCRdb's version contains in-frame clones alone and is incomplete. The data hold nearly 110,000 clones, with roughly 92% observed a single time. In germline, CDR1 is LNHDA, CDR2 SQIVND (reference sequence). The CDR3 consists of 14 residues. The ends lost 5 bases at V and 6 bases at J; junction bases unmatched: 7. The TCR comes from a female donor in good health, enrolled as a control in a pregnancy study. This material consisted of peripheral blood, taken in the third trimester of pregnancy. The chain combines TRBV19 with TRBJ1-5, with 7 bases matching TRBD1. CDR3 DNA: TGTGCCAGTAGTCAAAACAGGGGAGGTCAGCCCCAGCATTTT. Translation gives CASSQNRGGQPQHF.